This T cell receptor (beta chain) was captured in a study of cytomegalovirus exposure and HLA in healthy donors. The study's findings and limits: TCR beta V segments were, for the most part, productive about 87% or about 30% of the time in an earlier analysis. Most of the CMV-associated TCR beta chains (in a later analysis) appeared to be HLA-restricted. Later analysis showed TCR association rates varying by HLA locus, highest for DRB1 and lowest for HLA-C. The listing of 150 or so TCR beta chains classed them as cytomegalovirus-associated.

With regard to this clone: No antigen is known for it.

The PCR ran on 60 Vbeta and 13 Jbeta primers. Generated by immunoSEQ multiplex PCR, the TCRdb table keeps only in-frame clones and is missing some. The sample has 80,000 to 100,000 clones; 80% to 90% are singletons. The sample was PBMCs. This sequence was found in a man between 40 and 49 years old in good health and CMV-seronegative.

The CDR3 nucleotides read TGTGCCAGCAGCTTCCCAGCCGGGGAGCTGTTTTTT. Residues: CASSFPAGELFF. The V gene is TRBV5-4, the J gene TRBJ2-2; unclear D gene. CDR1 is SGHNT, CDR2 YYREEE, per germline (reference sequence). V dropped 2 bases and J dropped 6 bases, with 5 bases sitting between them. The CDR3 has 12 amino acids.